The following is a T cell receptor beta chain sequence with its context. The antigen is unknown. This record comes from a study of response to subunit inactivated influenza vaccine. Study-wide findings and caveats: The authors put forward the suggestion that each seasonal influenza vaccination may bring in only a limited number of new T cells.

TCRdb itself ran the RT-PCR reads through MiXCR, one entry per CDR3 protein. Found here are about 540,000 distinct CDR3 sequences, roughly 23% of them singletons; the top ten hold 2.5% to 3%. This sample also belongs to another study, concerning T cells expressing NK-cell markers. From that paper: Scientists made TCR beta cDNA using 5'RACE template switching with UMIs. Dominant NKG2C+ clonotypes in 5 or 6 donors made up roughly 1.0-7.0% of CD8+ T cells.

This specimen was CD4+ T cells sorted from PBMCs, taken approximately 13 days after vaccination. This receptor was taken from a man aged 50-59 years who received an inactivated influenza vaccine.

CDR3: CASSLGGRAGNTIYF. The CDR3 bases are TGTGCCAGCAGCTTAGGAGGCAGGGCTGGAAACACCATATATTTT. This chain joins TRBV11-2 and TRBJ1-3, with a tentative D call TRBD1 (5 bases). V was shortened by 1 base and J by 2 bases, with 9 bases between the two germline ends. CDR1 and CDR2 (germline): SGHAT, FQNNGV. The CDR3 spans 15 residues.